These T cell receptor beta chains were read from a single sample in a study of blood T cell repertoires in COVID-19. Assay used: immunoSEQ multiplex PCR; TCRdb lists only in-frame clones, some missing. The data hold tens of thousands of clones, with 87% observed a single time. The sequenced sample was peripheral blood. These receptors all come from a man between 40 and 49 years old with COVID-19, enrolled during active disease. CDR3s include the opening cysteine and the closing phenylalanine or tryptophan. The D gene is left open where the match is weak.

d_call | v_call | cdr3_aa
TRBD1 | TRBV18 | CASSPSDRAYEQYF
TRBD2 | TRBV28 | CASRGSGGPFPPETQYF
- | TRBV7-9 | CASSFPTGGESPLHF
TRBD2 | TRBV18 | CASSPQAGTGVSYTGELFF
- | TRBV19 | CASSMGGRDTEAFF
TRBD2 | TRBV13 | CASSSSKRGYNEQFF
TRBD1 | TRBV7-9 | CASSSGQGYNSPLHF
TRBD1 | TRBV11-2 | CASSSGDRGNEKLFF
TRBD1 | TRBV15 | CATSRERTGVQPQHF
TRBD2 | TRBV6-6 | CASSSLGLAEKYEQYF
- | TRBV11-2 | CASSSLRQEYGYTF
- | TRBV18 | CASSPPLEKETQYF
- | TRBV2 | CASSEGGYNEQFF
TRBD1 | TRBV30 | CAWGTGEGRNQPQHF
TRBD2 | TRBV29-1 | CSVESWASGSSKNIQYF
- | TRBV2 | CAIGGAGRNTIYF
- | TRBV29-1 | CSQNRDNQETQYF
- | TRBV19 | CASSFGLNTGELFF
- | TRBV2 | CASSEAAGNQPQHF
- | TRBV5-1 | CASSSRTPGLIPDTQYF
TRBD1 | TRBV30 | CAWTTGTGGSSGNTIYF
TRBD2 | TRBV6-1 | CASSEDWRGGEETQYF
TRBD2 | TRBV6-6 | CASGGLAGYNEQFF
TRBD1 | TRBV6-5 | CASGTGQGETQYF
- | TRBV5-6 | CASSWDTGAGTEAFF
TRBD2 | TRBV4-1 | CASSQTRREAGRNTGELFF
- | TRBV2 | CASSESAGNTEAFF
- | TRBV7-9 | CASSLGSMDEQYF
TRBD2 | TRBV7-9 | CASSFPGGPEQYF
TRBD1 | TRBV6-5 | CASSFGTGGNNSPLHF
- | TRBV20-1 | CSASLYNEQFF
TRBD1 | TRBV27 | CASSKTTGDFNTEAFF
- | TRBV2 | CASSVKGLGTGELFF
- | TRBV7-9 | CASSNQGSTGELFF
TRBD1 | TRBV7-9 | CASSLRDRGLNQETQYF
TRBD2 | TRBV24-1 | CATSDGGLAGPNEQFF
- | TRBV7-9 | CASSATLARGPYNEQFF
TRBD2 | TRBV19 | CASSSYSGKDEQFF
- | TRBV4-1 | CASSQTGPPVGTQYF
- | TRBV19 | CASTRGRGDTGELFF
- | TRBV11-1 | CASSLAPGTGYEQYF
- | TRBV5-4 | CASSLAGDSNSPLHF
TRBD1 | TRBV7-3 | CASSETGANEQFF
TRBD2 | TRBV19 | CASSTIAGVYNEQFF
- | TRBV2 | CASSERLDYEQYF
- | TRBV7-9 | CASSLAGEGQPQHF